The subject of this entry is one T cell receptor beta chain. The CDR3 covers 18 residues. CDR1 is SGDLS and CDR2 is YYNGEE in the germline V gene. V lost 0 bases, J lost 0 bases, and 8 bases stayed unmatched. Original methodology: Estimates of nucleated cell counts were drawn from the amplification of reference gene primers. Sequenced by immunoSEQ multiplex PCR; TCRdb stores in-frame clones only, minus some. V, J and clone size reflect that table, while D and trimming were determined from the DNA. The sample includes 150,000 to 200,000 clones, under 85% seen only once; the top ten take roughly 17%. The data belong to a study of blood T cell repertoires in COVID-19. Study-level information: Samples representing acute and convalescent COVID-19 were sourced from the United States, Italy and Spain. In each case, the material was cDNA or gDNA derived from T cells, B-cell-depleted T cells, or PBMCs.

J is TRBJ2-1 and V is TRBV9; 8 nucleotides align to TRBD1. The sequencing sample was made of peripheral blood. This sequence originates from a man aged 55 to 70 with active or convalescent COVID-19. CDR3 residues: CASSVEGQGHPSYNEQFF. CDR3 DNA: TGTGCCAGCAGCGTAGAAGGACAGGGACACCCCTCCTACAATGAGCAGTTCTTC. Full variable domain (missing parts from reference TRBV9 and TRBJ2-1): DSGVTQTPKHLITATGQRVTLRCSPRSGDLSVYWYQQSLDQGLQFLIQYYNGEERAKGNILERFSAQQFPDLHSELNLSSLELGDSALYFCASSVEGQGHPSYNEQFFGPGTRLTVL.